This T cell receptor beta chain was observed in a study of cytomegalovirus exposure and HLA in healthy donors (dated by TCRdb to 2016 to 2017). For context, the study as a whole: An earlier analysis of roughly 500 of the donors reported approximately 290 Gb of sequence data and approximately 110 million unique TCR beta sequences from 150 million to 200 million T cells. Among the 398 genotyped donors, 75% to 90% belonged to the genetic ancestry cluster associated with self-reported Caucasian donors. Roughly 310 gigabases of sequencing data and around 87 million unique TCR sequences were included in an early release covering several hundred HLA-typed donors. The aim of the study was to test whether cataloging public T cell receptors could identify signatures of past pathogen exposure. All discovery cohort repertoires had been generated on a single sequencing platform. Donor age, sex, ethnicity and CMV serostatus were compiled alongside the repertoire data. The number of typed donors differed by locus: about 629-630 for A, B, C, DRB1 and DQB1; 500 to 550 for DQA1; 606 for DPA1; and around 450 for DPB1. An earlier analysis of 587 of the donors used high-throughput TCR beta sequencing to judge whether each TCR beta V gene segment behaved as functional or pseudogenic. About five DR-DQ haplotypes were handled as single units for association and clustering, since linkage in the cohort was strong. In addition to the first cohort of around 670 subjects, a separate validation cohort of 130 or so different subjects was used. Among several hundred genotyped donors of the cohort, an average of roughly 230,000 unique TCR beta nucleotide sequences was sequenced per donor, of which about 18% were non-productive. The study profiled the T cell repertoires of under 850 subjects by immunosequencing and related them to cytomegalovirus serostatus. A later genetic analysis took genome-wide SNP genotypes for about 65% of the roughly 670 donors and used that subset as a discovery cohort. Both class I and class II loci were covered by HLA typing, at four-digit resolution. A later analysis re-examined previously published TCR beta repertoires from 500 to 700 donors and added high-resolution HLA genotyping to investigate patterns of TCR occurrence. Rather than drawing on any new phenotypic data, the later analysis identified candidate immune exposures from TCR beta sequences and the way those sequences occurred across donors. To predict cytomegalovirus infection status, the study brought together high-throughput TCR immunosequencing, statistical association of individual TCRs with disease status, and machine learning. Here is what the overall study found, with its caveats: According to a later genetic analysis, donors in an Asian-associated ancestry cluster had fewer N-insertions in productive TCRs than the roughly 700-donor mean. A later analysis found that TCR association rates varied across HLA loci, with DRB1 alleles showing the most associated TCRs and HLA-C alleles the fewest. The study listed 164 TCR beta chains as associated with cytomegalovirus. Assigning TCR associations to individual alleles was difficult when HLA alleles, especially DR and DQ, strongly co-occurred. In this cohort, only TCR beta chains were sequenced, and detectable features were limited by the absence of alpha or paired-chain data. According to a later analysis, parvovirus B19, influenza, CMV and Epstein-Barr virus appeared linked to several top co-occurrence clusters. The classifier was reported to diagnose cytomegalovirus status with high specificity and sensitivity in both the original and validation cohorts. A later analysis found that most CMV-associated TCR beta chains appeared HLA-restricted, with HLA associations seemingly driven largely by CMV exposure. Broadly in line with IMGT annotations, most TCR beta V segments showed up in productive rearrangements about 90% or about 30% of the time in an earlier analysis of around 550 of the donors. The authors suggested that the approach could potentially be extended to other disease states and immunological phenotypes. Compared with equally common non-associated chains, HLA-associated TCR beta chains in a later analysis were more clonally expanded and had lower generation probabilities. An association between a missense DCLRE1C variant and V-gene and J-gene trimming of TCR beta chains was found in a later genetic analysis and replicated in an independent cohort. Approximately 16 rarely observed V segments, including chromosome 9 orphons, were excluded from the earlier analysis of 550 to 700 of the donors because counts were too low. For the cohort, immune exposure information was limited to CMV serostatus. A cluster of highly shared sequence variants was judged likely to represent a technical artifact of the sequencing pipeline. Linkage disequilibrium might explain the correlated functional status among segregating V segments, but an unknown experimental factor could not be ruled out. The presence/absence analyses assumed that sequencing depth was roughly uniform across donors, and that assumption may not be true. Across donors, most TCR sequences were observed very rarely, whereas some public TCRs were present in many individuals. A few of the identified cytomegalovirus-associated TCR beta chains were confirmed in vitro to be specific for cytomegalovirus antigens. A further reported finding was that TCR beta sequences accurately predicted the HLA-A and HLA-B alleles for most subjects in the first cohort. Some IMGT-functional V segments, including TRBV6-2 and TRBV6-3, could not be told apart with the 87-base-pair reads, so those segments were excluded. In a later analysis, over 15,000 TCR beta sequences were associated with specific HLA alleles at a false discovery rate of 0.05. Because HLA typing was missing for some donors at each locus, association tests included only the typed subset.

Preparation of the library involved the immunoSEQ multiplex PCR assay. A mixture of 60 forward primers for TCR Vbeta segments and 13 reverse primers for TCR Jbeta segments was used in the multiplex PCR. The CDR3 region of rearranged TCR beta genes was amplified from genomic DNA by a multiplex PCR assay. The amplified TCR beta libraries were sequenced on the Illumina HiSeq System as 87-base-pair reads. For the original study's pipeline: Across the 600 to 700 repertoires, a later analysis counted 75 million to 90 million unique TCR beta chains, about 10 million of which were shared by at least two donors. To remove PCR and sequencing errors, raw reads were error-corrected and collapsed into unique sequences using a nearest-neighbor algorithm that merged closely related sequences. Alignment of CDR3 sequences to IMGT reference sequences was used to assign V, D and J gene segments. Each retained sequence needed at least a six-nucleotide match to both a V gene segment and a J gene segment. Rearrangements were called productive when the CDR3 lacked stop codons and stayed in frame with V and J; all others were non-productive. CDR3 was defined according to IMGT convention as the region running from the second conserved V-encoded cysteine to the conserved J-encoded phenylalanine. The earlier analysis of 587 of the donors excluded any sequence lacking an unambiguous match to a single V gene segment. An earlier analysis of 550 to 650 of the donors classified V segments as functional when productive rearrangements were above 56.7% and as segregating when the standard deviation between donors was above 5%. To diagnose cytomegalovirus status from the catalog of TCR beta chain sequences, a statistical classification framework was built. A later analysis assigned V and J genes by comparing TCR nucleotide sequences with IMGT/GENE-DB human TR gene sequences. The TCRdist pipeline was used in a later analysis to assign CDR3 sequences and most-parsimonious VDJ recombination scenarios. A later analysis defined each TCR beta chain by its CDR3 amino acid sequence plus V-gene family, and excluded reads lacking a unique V-gene family. A later analysis removed several hundred highly shared, low-generation-probability nucleotide sequences to deal with suspected cross-contamination and a sequencing artifact. A later analysis calculated a clonal expansion index for each public chain from normalized within-repertoire ranks of inferred template counts. A later analysis computed generation probabilities with a VDJ recombination model fitted to out-of-frame rearrangements, and checked the results against IGoR. Hypergeometric tests were used in a later analysis to score TCR-TCR, TCR-HLA and TCR-CMV co-occurrence, with a repertoire-size bias correction applied to the TCR pairs. In a later analysis, false discovery rates were estimated by permuting HLA or CMV assignments 20 times. A later analysis grouped co-occurring TCRs with DBSCAN, adding TCRdist sequence similarity when clustering within HLA-allele-positive subsets. Repertoires with fewer than 30,000 or more than 120,000 public chains were left out of co-occurrence clustering, as were a handful of repertoires with anomalous nucleotide sharing. Not all clones reach the TCRdb copy of this immuneACCESS table, which keeps in-frame sequences only. Checked studies attribute under half of the gap to unresolved V genes and leave the rest unexplained. V and J calls and clone size are as listed in that table; D and trimming were resolved from the DNA. Recorded for this sample are fewer than 200,000 clones; roughly 81% of them occurred a single time. 2.5% of the sample rests with the top ten.

Notes on this clone: Which antigen it targets is not known. Within one base of it there is no much larger clone, and no base qualities were kept.

Counted from cysteine to phenylalanine, this CDR3 has 14 amino acids. Only the CDR3 portion is preserved as DNA: 42 bases, with reading frame beginning at the first base. CDR1 and CDR2, per the germline V gene (reference sequence), are LNHDA and SQIVND. V loses 3 bases of germline sequence and J loses 5 bases, and the interval between the two ends is 13 bases. The cohort comprised 670 or so healthy bone marrow donors. Cohort members were all nominally healthy when sampled, although unrecorded immune exposures were likely present. The donor tested CMV seropositive and was one of the 289 seropositive cohort members. Every donor gave a peripheral blood sample, and the peripheral blood mononuclear cells from that sample were used for TCR beta sequencing. Genomic DNA extraction from the blood cell samples was performed with the Qiagen DNeasy Blood Extraction Kit.

The receptor chain draws on TRBV19 and TRBJ1-1, and possibly TRBD1, on 6 matching bases. This receptor was obtained from a man aged 30-40 years in good health and CMV-seropositive. Sequencing was done on a sample of PBMCs. This receptor has the CDR3 CASSIGGAWTEAFF. The sequenced DNA: TGTGCCAGTAGTATCGGGGGGGCCTGGACTGAAGCTTTCTTT.